These 16 T cell receptor beta chains share one sample of origin, sequenced in a study of spatial heterogeneity in lung cancer. Time point indicated: sample taken at primary tumor resection. Without sorting, whole RNA was sequenced from tumor, nontumor lung or frozen PBMC. Using its own MiXCR run on the 5' RACE reads, TCRdb lists one record per CDR3 protein. The profile shows about 26,000 distinct CDR3 sequences, roughly 12% of them singletons. Sequenced material: PBMCs, taken at surgery. All receptors come from a female donor with early-stage non-small cell lung cancer.

There are a few counts of this clonotype. The chain combines TRBV9 with TRBJ2-7, with TRBD2 matching 8 bases. This CDR3 comprises 15 residues. The ends lost 4 bases at V and 0 bases at J; junction bases unmatched: 6. Germline assignment: CDR1 SGDLS and CDR2 YYNGEE. CDR3 amino acids: CASSPSGGPSYEQYF. CDR3 nucleotides: TGTGCCAGCAGCCCCTCGGGGGGGCCCTCCTACGAGCAGTACTTC.

The chain recombines TRBV9 with TRBJ1-1; weak D call: TRBD1 (6 bases). Per the germline V gene, CDR1 is SGDLS and CDR2 is YYNGEE. V was pared by 2 bases and J by 8 bases, with 19 bases between. The CDR3 spans 15 residues. CDR3 DNA sequence: TGTGCCAGCAGCGTGATAGCACAGGGCGGGGCCGAAGCTTTCTTT. Protein sequence: CASSVIAQGGAEAFF.

V and J are TRBV28 and TRBJ1-6; maybe TRBD1 (6 bases). CDR1 is MDHEN, CDR2 SYDVKM, per germline. The V gene lost 7 bases and the J gene lost 10 bases, with 14 bases spanning the gap. The CDR3 is 13 amino acids. The CDR3 loop reads CASNLPRGSPLHF. As DNA, the CDR3 is TGTGCCAGCAATCTACCGAGGGGGTCACCCCTCCACTTT.

This clonotype was found a few times. V and J are TRBV7-9 and TRBJ2-7; 7 positions match TRBD2. Germline lookup yields CDR1 SEHNR and CDR2 FQNEAQ (reference sequence). This CDR3 has 16 amino acids. J was trimmed by 5 bases and V by 3 bases; bases with no gene match: 13. This chain's CDR3 is CASSFSLGLGSHEQYF. For the CDR3, the DNA is TGTGCCAGCAGCTTCTCTCTTGGACTAGGGTCCCACGAGCAGTACTTC.

This chain joins TRBV6-2 or TRBV6-3 and TRBJ1-5; 11 nucleotides match TRBD1. Losses at the gene ends were 6 bases for V and 6 bases for J; bases not matched to a gene: 10. This CDR3 has 16 residues. Looked up from germline, CDR1 is MNHEY and CDR2 is SVGEGT. The DNA for the CDR3 is TGTGCCAGCAGCCGAGGGACAGGGGGTCTTGGTCAGCCCCAGCATTTT. Protein product: CASSRGTGGLGQPQHF.

In its sample, this clonotype was seen a few times. The chain employs TRBV6-5 and TRBJ1-2; D gene uncertain. Between the trimmed V and J ends, which lost 2 bases and 1 base, there was a span of 17 bases. CDR3 length equals 17 residues. Germline V CDR1 and CDR2: MNHEY, SVGAGI. CDR3 region: CASSYQGSKTYNYGYTF. CDR3 nucleotide sequence: TGTGCCAGCAGTTACCAAGGGAGCAAGACCTATAACTATGGCTACACCTTC.

This clonotype was observed many times. J is TRBJ2-3 and V is TRBV20-1, with D maybe TRBD2 (5 bases). CDR3 length: 13 residues. V was pared by 2 bases and J by 1 base, with 7 bases between. Germline V gives CDR1 DFQATT, CDR2 SNEGSKA (reference sequence). CDR3 DNA: TGCAGTGCTAGACTGCGGGGCACAGATACGCAGTATTTT. Protein: CSARLRGTDTQYF.

At least ten counts were recorded for this clonotype. The rearrangement uses TRBV15 and TRBJ1-2, with D unclear. This CDR3 is built from 12 residues. V lost 3 bases and J lost 13, with 15 bases in between. Germline V gene lookup returns CDR1 LNHNV and CDR2 YYDKDF (reference sequence). CDR3 bases: TGTGCCACCAGCAGTGGACTGCCACTTTCCACCTTC. This encodes CATSSGLPLSTF.

Many counts were recorded for this clonotype. The chain carries TRBV18 and TRBJ2-3, with 7 bases aligning to TRBD2. The CDR3 consists of 17 residues. Germline loops: CDR1 KGHSH, CDR2 LQKENI. J gave up 2 bases and V 6 bases, and 14 bases lay outside the gene matches. The CDR3 DNA is TGTGCCAGCTCCCTGAGCCAGACTAGCCCAACCACAGATACGCAGTATTTT. It codes for CASSLSQTSPTTDTQYF.

The V call is TRBV12-3 or TRBV12-4, the J call TRBJ2-3; 9 positions agree with TRBD2. The CDR3 totals 15 residues. V was pared by 5 bases and J by 0 bases, with 3 bases of the junction left unmatched. This CDR3 reads CASSRTSGSTDTQYF. CDR3 nucleotides: TGTGCCAGCAGTCGTACTAGCGGGAGCACAGATACGCAGTATTTT.

This sequence joins TRBV6-5 and TRBJ2-7; tentative D call: TRBD2 (5 bases). This CDR3 comprises 15 residues. Trimming took 5 bases from V and 6 from J, leaving 20 bases between them. Germline V CDR1 and CDR2: MNHEY, SVGAGI. This CDR3 reads CASSPEGPGRFEQYF. CDR3 nucleotide sequence: TGTGCCAGCAGTCCCGAGGGCCCTGGCCGCTTCGAGCAGTACTTC.

There are a few counts of this clonotype. The chain is built from TRBV29-1 and TRBJ2-5; TRBD2 might be the D (5 bases). Trimming took off 8 bases at V and 7 bases at J, with 14 bases between the two ends. Germline CDR1 SQVTM, CDR2 ANQGSEA. This CDR3 has 11 residues. The CDR3, as DNA: TGCAGCCTCGAGGGAAATGGGACCCAGTACTTC. It encodes CSLEGNGTQYF.

This chain joins TRBV4-3 and TRBJ2-5; TRBD2 aligns across 7 bases. Germline loops: CDR1 LGHNA, CDR2 YSLEER. The CDR3 runs to 15 residues. Trimming removed 0 bases from V and 7 bases from J; junction bases left unmatched: 8. CDR3 nucleotide sequence: TGCGCCAGCAGCCAAGATATGGCTAGCGGTGGGACCCAGTACTTC. Protein: CASSQDMASGGTQYF.

This clonotype was recorded at least ten times. The V call is TRBV7-9, the J call TRBJ2-5, with TRBD2 matching 11 bases. Looked up from germline, CDR1 is SEHNR and CDR2 is FQNEAQ (reference sequence). Germline trimming cut 8 bases from V and 7 bases from J; bases unmatched to any gene: 9. This CDR3 comprises 14 residues. The CDR3 DNA reads as TGTGCCAGCTTACTAGCGGGAGACCTGGGGACCCAGTACTTC. Translating it yields CASLLAGDLGTQYF.

This clonotype was counted many times. The rearrangement uses TRBV27 and TRBJ2-1; possibly TRBD1 for D (5 bases). Per the germline V gene, CDR1 is MNHEY and CDR2 is SMNVEV (reference sequence). V lost 6 bases, J lost 2 bases, and 17 bases lay in between. The CDR3 covers 16 residues. The chain's CDR3 is CASSSSSGFPYNEQFF. The CDR3 DNA reads TGTGCCAGCAGCTCTTCGTCAGGGTTCCCCTACAATGAGCAGTTCTTC.

This clonotype was seen many times. This rearrangement joins TRBV28 to TRBJ2-5; 8 bases are shared with TRBD1. Trimming removed 4 bases from V and 0 bases from J; junction bases left unmatched: 10. Germline CDR1 MDHEN, CDR2 SYDVKM. The CDR3 contains 17 residues. The CDR3 sequence is CASSSQTGQENQETQYF. The CDR3, as DNA: TGTGCCAGCAGTTCTCAAACGGGACAGGAAAACCAAGAGACCCAGTACTTC.